The clone carrying this T cell receptor beta chain was seen more than once but under ten times. The conserved final phenylalanine or tryptophan is absent from the CDR3, which likely points to a read error. The record originates from a study of regulatory T cells in long-lasting Graves disease. The time point denotes: newly diagnosed GD, antithyroid drugs for less than 3 months. PBMC-extracted RNA yielded the TCR library. This CDR3 region has 11 residues. Germline-derived CDR1 and CDR2 are MDHEN and SYDVKM. Trimming left V 3 bases short and J 5 bases short, with 4 bases between. Combining iRepertoire HTBI primers with Arm-PCR of CDR3 regions, the authors built TCR beta libraries. MiXCR, applied by TCRdb to the multiplex PCR reads, yields one record per CDR3 protein. The data contain fewer than 350,000 distinct CDR3 sequences, over 15% of them seen just once; the ten biggest clones take up about 39%.

The rearrangement links TRBV28 to TRBJ1-2; D is unclear. The sequence was obtained from a female donor with Graves disease. The sample was peripheral blood mononuclear cells (PBMCs), taken at new diagnosis, from a patient treated with antithyroid drugs. As DNA, the CDR3 is TGTGCCAGCAGTTTCAAGTATGGCTACACCCTC. Translation gives CASSFKYGYTL.